The next 28 T cell receptor beta chains were all read from a single sample in a study of technical replicates of blood from several donors. Produced via immunoSEQ multiplex PCR; TCRdb's table is partial and in-frame only. Among 65,000 to 90,000 clones listed, around 94% were seen once. Sequencing input: T cells isolated from PBMCs. Source of these receptors: a human donor in good health.

V and J are TRBV13 and TRBJ1-4, with 8 bases fitting TRBD1. Unmatched junction bases numbered 4, after V lost 5 bases and J lost 5 bases. This CDR3 is built from 14 residues. CDR1 is PRHDT and CDR2 is FYEKMQ in the germline V gene (reference sequence). The CDR3 sequence: CASSLRTGNEKLFF. For the CDR3, the DNA is TGTGCCAGCAGCCTCCGGACAGGGAATGAAAAACTGTTTTTT.

The chain combines TRBV5-4 with TRBJ2-7, with a weak D call TRBD2 (6 bases). Germline assignment: CDR1 SGHNT and CDR2 YYREEE (reference sequence). The germline V and J ends were trimmed by 1 base and 3 bases, with 8 bases remaining between them. The CDR3 spans 13 residues. The CDR3 is CASSLSAGYEQYF. The CDR3 nucleotides are TGTGCCAGCAGCTTGTCAGCGGGCTACGAGCAGTACTTC.

The chain has TRBV29-1 and TRBJ2-1; no clear D. Trimming left V 0 bases short and J 6 bases short, with 9 bases between. CDR1 and CDR2 from the germline V gene are SQVTM and ANQGSEA. This CDR3 comprises 13 residues. The CDR3 loop reads CSVEDHRTNEQFF. DNA for the CDR3: TGCAGCGTTGAAGATCACAGAACCAATGAGCAGTTCTTC.

This chain links TRBV5-1 with TRBJ2-1, with 7 bases that match TRBD2. Germline CDR1 is SGHRS and CDR2 is YFSETQ. Trimming at V came to 10 bases and at J to 3 bases, leaving 10 bases not matched to a gene. The CDR3 covers 14 residues. The CDR3 region is CACSSGKDYNEQFF. The CDR3 region has the DNA TGCGCCTGCTCGAGCGGGAAGGACTACAATGAGCAGTTCTTC. The whole variable domain, filled in from reference TRBV5-1 and TRBJ2-1, reads KAGVTQTPRYLIKTRGQQVTLSCSPISGHRSVSWYQQTPGQGLQFLFEYFSETQRNKGNFPGRFSGRQFSNSRSEMNVSTLELGDSALYLCACSSGKDYNEQFFGPGTRLTVL.

The rearrangement links TRBV5-6 to TRBJ1-5; D may be TRBD1 (6 bases). Trimming left V 3 bases short and J 3 bases short, with 10 bases between. Germline CDR1 SGHDT, CDR2 YYEEEE. This CDR3 has 14 residues. The CDR3 here is CASSSTGLNQPQHF. In DNA, the CDR3 is TGTGCCAGCAGCTCTACAGGGCTCAATCAGCCCCAGCATTTT.

The chain couples TRBV7-9 to TRBJ2-1; D is ambiguous. The germline V gene encodes CDR1 SEHNR and CDR2 FQNEAQ (reference sequence). This CDR3 comprises 12 residues. V was clipped by 5 bases and J by 14 bases, with 16 bases between them. This CDR3 is CASSDWSGNKFF. The CDR3 nucleotides read TGTGCCAGCAGCGATTGGAGTGGTAATAAGTTCTTC.

This clone was found once. V gene TRBV10-3 combines with J gene TRBJ2-7; D unclear. The V end lost 3 bases, the J end lost 1 base, and 4 bases lay between the germline ends. The CDR3 sequence is 12 residues long. Germline CDR1 reads ENHRY; CDR2 reads SYGVKD. In DNA, the CDR3 is TGTGCCATCAGTGACTCTTCCTACGAGCAGTACTTC. It is translated as CAISDSSYEQYF.

The V gene is TRBV10-1, the J gene TRBJ1-5; D perhaps matches TRBD1 (5 bases). This CDR3 spans 13 amino acids. Germline CDR1 and CDR2: WNHNN and SYGVQD (reference sequence). The CDR3 region has the DNA TGCGCTTTCATACGGGGGGGCAATCAGCCCCAGCATTTT. Translation: CAFIRGGNQPQHF.

The chain is built from TRBV27 and TRBJ1-1; no definite D call. Trimming removed 4 bases at V and 6 bases at J, with 12 bases between. Germline V gene data show CDR1 as MNHEY and CDR2 as SMNVEV (reference sequence). This CDR3 contains 13 residues. For the CDR3, the DNA is TGTGCCAGCAGTTGGGAGGGAGCCCCTGAAGCTTTCTTT. It codes for CASSWEGAPEAFF.

The rearrangement joins TRBV5-6 to TRBJ2-3; D is ambiguous. V was pared by 0 bases and J by 6 bases, with 8 bases between. Per the germline V gene, CDR1 is SGHDT and CDR2 is YYEEEE. There are 13 residues in the CDR3. CDR3: CASSLASSDTQYF. Written as DNA, the CDR3 is TGTGCCAGCAGCTTGGCCAGTTCGGATACGCAGTATTTT.

The chain couples TRBV7-2 to TRBJ1-1, with TRBD1 identical over 7 bases. Germline values: CDR1 SGHTA, CDR2 FQGNSA. With 6 bases clipped from V and 5 bases from J, the junction kept 9 bases outside the gene matches. The CDR3 is made up of 14 amino acids. The CDR3 DNA follows: TGTGCCAGCAGTTCCGACAGGGCTGCAACTGAAGCTTTCTTT. This translates into CASSSDRAATEAFF. Using reference TRBV7-2 and TRBJ1-1 for the parts outside the CDR3, the full variable domain is GAGVSQSPSNKVTEKGKDVELRCDPISGHTALYWYRQSLGQGLEFLIYFQGNSAPDKSGLPSDRFSAERTGGSVSTLTIQRTQQEDSAVYLCASSSDRAATEAFFGQGTRLTVV.

CDR3: CAWTEIDITGELFF. The CDR3 DNA sequence: TGTGCCTGGACTGAGATAGATATCACCGGGGAGCTGTTTTTT. V usage is TRBV30 and J usage is TRBJ2-2, with D unclear. Germline V gene sequence: CDR1 GTSNPN, CDR2 SVGIG (reference sequence). Trimming shortened V by 4 bases and J by 4 bases, and 13 bases separated the two germline ends. CDR3 length: 14 residues.

This chain connects TRBV10-1 to TRBJ2-4; TRBD1 is a possible D gene (5 bases). The CDR3 is 14 residues long. Germline V gives CDR1 WNHNN, CDR2 SYGVQD (reference sequence). Trimming left V 6 bases short and J 0 bases short, with 9 bases between. CDR3 bases: TGCGCCAGCAGACGGACACTAGCCAAAAACATTCAGTACTTC. It translates to CASRRTLAKNIQYF.

This chain links TRBV5-5 with TRBJ2-7, with D maybe TRBD2 (5 bases). The CDR3 totals 15 residues. CDR1 is SGHKS, CDR2 YYEKEE, per germline (reference sequence). Trimming pared 1 base from V and 3 bases from J, leaving 14 bases between. The CDR3 coding sequence is TGTGCCAGCAGCTTGATTATCGGGGTGAACTACGAGCAGTACTTC. It is translated as CASSLIIGVNYEQYF.

The chain uses TRBV27 and TRBJ2-7, with a weak D call TRBD2 (5 bases). This CDR3 has 14 residues. Germline V gene data show CDR1 as MNHEY and CDR2 as SMNVEV (reference sequence). Trimming removed 5 bases from V and 3 bases from J, with 14 bases in between. The DNA for the CDR3 is TGTGCCAGCAGTGGAGAGGGTCTTTTCTACGAGCAGTACTTC. Protein sequence: CASSGEGLFYEQYF.

This chain connects TRBV29-1 to TRBJ2-3; maybe TRBD1 (5 bases). The germline gives CDR1 SQVTM, CDR2 ANQGSEA. Trimming removed 6 bases at V and 5 bases at J, with 9 bases between. This CDR3 is built from 11 residues. The chain's CDR3 is CSVVREDTQYF. Written as DNA, the CDR3 is TGCAGCGTGGTCAGGGAAGATACGCAGTATTTT.

J is TRBJ2-7 and V is TRBV7-9; D is perhaps TRBD2 (6 bases). The CDR3 runs 12 residues. V was cut by 8 bases and J by 5 bases, with 13 bases left in between. Germline-derived CDR1 and CDR2 are SEHNR and FQNEAQ (reference sequence). The CDR3 nucleotides read TGTGCCAGCTTTTCCCCGGGGGACGAGCAGTACTTC. As protein: CASFSPGDEQYF.

The chain couples TRBV14 to TRBJ2-7; maybe TRBD1 (6 bases). V lost 1 base, J lost 1 base, and 11 bases lay in between. Germline CDR1 SGHDN, CDR2 FVKESK. The CDR3 loop spans 15 amino acids. CDR3 nucleotides: TGTGCCAGCAGCCAAGGGGGACAAAGTTCCTACGAGCAGTACTTC. Amino acids: CASSQGGQSSYEQYF.

The V call is TRBV7-9, the J call TRBJ2-5, with TRBD2 identical over 9 bases. Germline CDR1 SEHNR, CDR2 FQNEAQ (reference sequence). V lost 5 bases to trimming and J lost 5 bases; unmatched junction nucleotides: 9. This CDR3 is built from 15 residues. This chain's CDR3 is CASSHKKREVETQYF. The CDR3 nucleotides read TGTGCCAGCAGCCACAAAAAGCGGGAGGTGGAGACCCAGTACTTC.

This rearrangement joins TRBV18 to TRBJ1-1; 11 bases map to TRBD1. Trimming cost V 8 bases and J 7 bases; bases outside gene matches: 12. The CDR3 totals 15 residues. Germline-derived CDR1 and CDR2 are KGHSH and LQKENI. CDR3 nucleotide sequence: TGTGCCAGCCGGGGACAGGGGGATTTGCCATTTGAAGCTTTCTTT. It is translated as CASRGQGDLPFEAFF.

The chain has TRBV4-1 and TRBJ2-7; 10 bases line up with TRBD1. There are 14 residues in the CDR3. Unmatched junction bases numbered 4, after V lost 3 bases and J lost 5 bases. Looked up from germline, CDR1 is MGHRA and CDR2 is YSYEKL. In DNA form, the CDR3 reads TGCGCCAGCAGCCATAGACAGGGGGCCCACGAGCAGTACTTC. This encodes CASSHRQGAHEQYF.

This chain joins TRBV2 and TRBJ2-5; 12 bases are shared with TRBD2. V trimming: 5 bases; J trimming: 5 bases; junction bases outside the gene matches: 9. Germline V lookup: CDR1 SNHLY, CDR2 FYNNEI. The CDR3 runs to 16 residues. The CDR3 spells CASSLTRLAGDETQYF. CDR3 nucleotides: TGTGCCAGCAGTTTAACACGACTAGCGGGAGATGAGACCCAGTACTTC.

The DNA for the CDR3 is TGTGCCAGCAGTGGAGGTAAAGATCAGCCCCAGCATTTT. Translated, it gives CASSGGKDQPQHF. The rearrangement joins TRBV6-1 to TRBJ1-5, with no clear D. Per germline, CDR1 MNHNS and CDR2 SASEGT. The CDR3 covers 13 residues. Between the trimmed V and J ends, which lost 4 bases and 5 bases, there was a span of 9 bases.

This clone was observed once. This sequence joins TRBV5-1 and TRBJ1-1, with D possibly matching TRBD1 (5 bases). The CDR3 sequence is 15 residues long. Deletions cut 5 bases from V and 0 bases from J, with 14 bases between. Germline V gene lookup returns CDR1 SGHRS and CDR2 YFSETQ. CDR3 amino acids: CASSETENMNTEAFF. For the CDR3, the DNA is TGCGCCAGCAGTGAGACAGAGAACATGAACACTGAAGCTTTCTTT.

The rearrangement uses TRBV6-5 and TRBJ2-7; D is unresolved. Germline V gene sequence: CDR1 MNHEY, CDR2 SVGAGI. This CDR3 is built from 14 residues. V dropped 5 bases and J dropped 1 base, with 12 bases sitting between them. The CDR3 bases are TGTGCCAGCAGTATGGGCGTGCGATCCTACGAGCAGTACTTC. Its translation is CASSMGVRSYEQYF.

The chain couples TRBV5-1 to TRBJ1-1; 11 nucleotides agree with TRBD1. Germline CDR1 and CDR2: SGHRS and YFSETQ. J gave up 5 bases and V 4 bases, and 7 bases lay outside the gene matches. This CDR3 contains 15 residues. The CDR3 DNA sequence: TGCGCCAGCAGCCCGGGACAGGGGGTGGGGACTGAAGCTTTCTTT. Its translation: CASSPGQGVGTEAFF. Filled out from reference TRBV5-1 and TRBJ1-1, the complete variable domain reads KAGVTQTPRYLIKTRGQQVTLSCSPISGHRSVSWYQQTPGQGLQFLFEYFSETQRNKGNFPGRFSGRQFSNSRSEMNVSTLELGDSALYLCASSPGQGVGTEAFFGQGTRLTVV.

The chain combines TRBV5-1 with TRBJ1-2, with a weak D call TRBD1 (6 bases). Deletions cut 1 base from V and 0 bases from J, with 10 bases between. This CDR3 contains 15 residues. The germline CDR1 and CDR2 sequences are SGHRS and YFSETQ. This chain's CDR3 is CASSLMTGSNYGYTF. CDR3 DNA sequence: TGCGCCAGCAGCTTGATGACAGGTTCTAACTATGGCTACACCTTC.

This rearrangement joins TRBV6-1 to TRBJ1-1, with D uncertain. Germline CDR1 reads MNHNS; CDR2 reads SASEGT. Trimming took 9 bases from V and 3 from J, leaving 8 bases between them. This CDR3 is 11 amino acids long. The CDR3 loop reads CASERYTEAFF. CDR3 bases: TGTGCCAGTGAGAGGTACACTGAAGCTTTCTTT.